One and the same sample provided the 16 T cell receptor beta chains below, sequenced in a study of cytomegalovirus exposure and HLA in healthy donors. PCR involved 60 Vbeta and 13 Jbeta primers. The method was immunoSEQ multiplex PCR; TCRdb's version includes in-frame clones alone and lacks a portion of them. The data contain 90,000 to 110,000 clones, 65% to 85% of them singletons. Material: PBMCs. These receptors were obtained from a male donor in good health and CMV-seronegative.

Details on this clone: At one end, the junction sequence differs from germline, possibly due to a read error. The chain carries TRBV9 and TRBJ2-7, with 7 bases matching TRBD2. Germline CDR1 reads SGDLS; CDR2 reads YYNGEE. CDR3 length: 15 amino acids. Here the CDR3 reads CASSPGGSLNYEQYF. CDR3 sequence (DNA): TGTGCCAGCAGCCCCGGGGGGTCCCTAAACTACGAGCAGTATTTC.

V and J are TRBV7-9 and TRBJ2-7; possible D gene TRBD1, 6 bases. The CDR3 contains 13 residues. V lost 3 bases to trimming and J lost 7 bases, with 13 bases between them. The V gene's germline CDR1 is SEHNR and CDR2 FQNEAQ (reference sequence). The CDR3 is CASSFTGNPEQYF. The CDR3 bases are TGTGCCAGCAGCTTCACAGGGAACCCAGAGCAGTACTTC.

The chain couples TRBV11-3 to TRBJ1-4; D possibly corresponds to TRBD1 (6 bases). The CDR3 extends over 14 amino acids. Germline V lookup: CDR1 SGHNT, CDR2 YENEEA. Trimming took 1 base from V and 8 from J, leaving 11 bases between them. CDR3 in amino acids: CASSLAGAWEKLFF. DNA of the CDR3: TGTGCCAGCAGCTTAGCAGGGGCGTGGGAAAAACTGTTTTTT.

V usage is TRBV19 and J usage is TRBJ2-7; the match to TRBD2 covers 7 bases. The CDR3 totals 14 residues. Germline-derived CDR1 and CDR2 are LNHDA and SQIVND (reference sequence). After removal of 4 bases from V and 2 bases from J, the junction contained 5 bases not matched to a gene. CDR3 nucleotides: TGTGCCAGTAGTACTTTAAGCGGGACCTACGAGCAGTACTTC. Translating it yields CASSTLSGTYEQYF. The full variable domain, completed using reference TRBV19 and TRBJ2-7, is DGGITQSPKYLFRKEGQNVTLSCEQNLNHDAMYWYRQDPGQGLRLIYYSQIVNDFQKGDIAEGYSVSREKKESFPLTVTSAQKNPTAFYLCASSTLSGTYEQYFGPGTRLTVT.

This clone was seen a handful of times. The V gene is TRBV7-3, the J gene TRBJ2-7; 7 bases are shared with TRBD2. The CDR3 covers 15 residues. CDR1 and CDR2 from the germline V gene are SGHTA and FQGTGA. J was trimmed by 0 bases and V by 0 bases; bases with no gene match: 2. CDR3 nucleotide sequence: TGTGCCAGCAGCTTAACTAGCGGGCTCTCCTACGAGCAGTACTTC. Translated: CASSLTSGLSYEQYF.

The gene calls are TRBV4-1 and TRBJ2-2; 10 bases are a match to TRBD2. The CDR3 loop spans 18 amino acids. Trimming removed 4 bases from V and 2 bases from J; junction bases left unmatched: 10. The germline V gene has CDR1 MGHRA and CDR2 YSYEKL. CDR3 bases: TGCGCCAGCAGCCCCTTTAGCGGGAGGCGGTTTAACACCGGGGAGCTGTTTTTT. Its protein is CASSPFSGRRFNTGELFF.

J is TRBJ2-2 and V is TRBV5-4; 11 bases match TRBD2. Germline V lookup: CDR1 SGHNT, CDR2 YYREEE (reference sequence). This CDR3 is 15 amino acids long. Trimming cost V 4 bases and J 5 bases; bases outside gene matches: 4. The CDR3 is CASSKTSGRTGELFF. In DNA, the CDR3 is TGTGCCAGCAGCAAAACTAGCGGGAGAACCGGGGAGCTGTTTTTT.

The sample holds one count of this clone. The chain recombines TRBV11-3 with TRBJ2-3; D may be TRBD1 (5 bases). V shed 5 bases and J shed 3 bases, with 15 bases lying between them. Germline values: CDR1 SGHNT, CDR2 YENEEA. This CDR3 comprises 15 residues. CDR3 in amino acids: CASSRPPQGTDTQYF. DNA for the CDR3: TGTGCCAGCAGCCGTCCCCCGCAGGGTACAGATACGCAGTATTTT.

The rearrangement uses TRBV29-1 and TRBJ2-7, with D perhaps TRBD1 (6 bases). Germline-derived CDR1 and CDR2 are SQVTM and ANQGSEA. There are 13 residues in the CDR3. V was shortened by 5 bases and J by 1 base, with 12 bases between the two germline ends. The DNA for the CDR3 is TGCAGCGTTCGGACAGTCCTTTCCTACGAGCAGTACTTC. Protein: CSVRTVLSYEQYF.

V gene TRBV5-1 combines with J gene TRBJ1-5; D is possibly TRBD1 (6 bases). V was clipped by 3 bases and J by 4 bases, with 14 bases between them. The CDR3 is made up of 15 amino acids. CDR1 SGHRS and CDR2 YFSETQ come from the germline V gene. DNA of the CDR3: TGCGCCAGCAGCTCGACAGGCGAATATAATCAGCCCCAGCATTTT. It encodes CASSSTGEYNQPQHF.

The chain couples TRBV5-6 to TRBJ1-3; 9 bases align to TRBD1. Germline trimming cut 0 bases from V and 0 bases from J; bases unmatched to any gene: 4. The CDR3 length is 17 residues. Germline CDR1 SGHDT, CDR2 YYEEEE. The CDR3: CASSLDRGLASGNTIYF. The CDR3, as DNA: TGTGCCAGCAGCTTGGACAGGGGGCTCGCCTCTGGAAACACCATATATTTT. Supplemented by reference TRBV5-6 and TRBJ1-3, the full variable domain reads DAGVTQSPTHLIKTRGQQVTLRCSPKSGHDTVSWYQQALGQGPQFIFQYYEEEERQRGNFPDRFSGHQFPNYSSELNVNALLLGDSALYLCASSLDRGLASGNTIYFGEGSWLTVV.

CDR3 residues: CASSLPKWQGAFF. CDR3 coding DNA: TGTGCCAGCAGCTTACCGAAGTGGCAGGGAGCTTTCTTT. The rearrangement joins TRBV7-9 to TRBJ1-1; TRBD1 is a possible D gene (5 bases). Trimming pared 2 bases from V and 10 bases from J, leaving 14 bases between. The CDR3 totals 13 residues. CDR1 SEHNR and CDR2 FQNEAQ come from the germline V gene (reference sequence).

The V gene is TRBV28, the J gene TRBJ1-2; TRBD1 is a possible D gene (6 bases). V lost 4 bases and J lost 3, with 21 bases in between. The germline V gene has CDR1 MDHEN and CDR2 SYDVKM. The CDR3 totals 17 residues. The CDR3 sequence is CASSSLVGRGADYGYTF. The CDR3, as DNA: TGTGCCAGCAGTTCCCTAGTCGGGAGGGGGGCTGACTATGGCTACACCTTC.

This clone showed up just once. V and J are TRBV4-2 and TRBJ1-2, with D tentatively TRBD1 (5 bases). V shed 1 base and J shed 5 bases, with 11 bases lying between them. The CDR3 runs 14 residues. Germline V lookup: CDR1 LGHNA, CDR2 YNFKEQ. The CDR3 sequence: CASSQGQGTYGYTF. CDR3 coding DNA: TGTGCCAGCAGCCAAGGTCAGGGCACTTATGGCTACACCTTC.

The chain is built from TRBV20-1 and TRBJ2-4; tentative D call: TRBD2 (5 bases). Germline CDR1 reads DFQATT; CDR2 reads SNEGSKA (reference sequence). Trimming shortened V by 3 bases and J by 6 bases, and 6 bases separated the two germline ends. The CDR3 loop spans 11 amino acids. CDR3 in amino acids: CSARRVNIQYF. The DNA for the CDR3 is TGCAGTGCTAGGAGGGTAAACATTCAGTACTTC.

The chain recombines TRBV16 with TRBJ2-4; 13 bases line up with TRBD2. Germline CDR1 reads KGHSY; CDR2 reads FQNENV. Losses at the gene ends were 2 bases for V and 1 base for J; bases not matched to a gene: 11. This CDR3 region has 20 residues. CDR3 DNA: TGTGCCAGCAGCCAAGGAAGGACTAGCGGGAGACGGACGGCCAAAAACATTCAGTACTTC. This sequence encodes CASSQGRTSGRRTAKNIQYF.